This T cell receptor beta chain is from a study of T-cell reconstitution after alpha-beta-depleted transplantation in children. V lost 5 bases and J lost 3, with 16 bases in between. This CDR3 is 14 amino acids long. The germline gives CDR1 SQVTM, CDR2 ANQGSEA. Unique molecular identifiers were used to barcode this TCRbeta library. Via MiXCR, TCRdb re-called the PCR reads, giving one row per CDR3 protein. The table records about 500,000 distinct CDR3 sequences, 11% of them present only once. The sequences come from PBMCs, mostly from graft donor cells, collected 180 days after TCRalphabeta/CD19-depleted stem cell transplant. This clonotype was sampled from a female patient younger than 10 who had a stem cell transplant for aplastic anemia, so the T cells may come from the graft donor. This chain connects TRBV29-1 to TRBJ1-1; D is uncertain. CDR3 in amino acids: CSVRPRAVHTEAFF. CDR3 nucleotides: TGCAGCGTTCGGCCACGAGCAGTCCACACTGAAGCTTTCTTT.